These 27 T cell receptor beta chains came from one sample sequenced in a study of shared clonotypes between healthy human individuals. TCRdb keeps only in-frame clones here, not all; method: immunoSEQ multiplex PCR. The data show approximately 1.9 million clones, about 93% seen once. The naive CD8 fraction comprised CD45RO-negative cells positively selected for CCR7 and excluded terminally differentiated effector memory CD45RA+ cells. Sequenced: naive CD8+ T cells from PBMCs. Receptor source: a young man in good health. Some clones in this sample may be carry-over from other donors' samples.

This clone was seen only a few times. This sample also contains other DNA sequences that code for the same CDR3. The rearrangement joins TRBV7-9 to TRBJ2-7; D is uncertain. Trimming took 5 bases from V and 1 from J, leaving 3 bases between them. Germline V gives CDR1 SEHNR, CDR2 FQNEAQ (reference sequence). The CDR3 has 11 residues. CDR3 DNA: TGTGCCAGCAGCCCATCCTACGAGCAGTACTTC. Amino acids: CASSPSYEQYF. Full variable domain (rest looked up from reference TRBV7-9 and TRBJ2-7): DTGVSQNPRHKITKRGQNVTFRCDPISEHNRLYWYRQTLGQGPEFLTYFQNEAQLEKSRLLSDRFSAERPKGSFSTLEIQRTEQGDSAMYLCASSPSYEQYFGPGTRLTVT.

V gene TRBV28 combines with J gene TRBJ1-3; D unclear. The CDR3 has 15 residues. From germline, CDR1 is MDHEN and CDR2 SYDVKM. V lost 5 bases and J lost 0, with 11 bases in between. CDR3 in DNA: TGTGCCAGCAGTCCCGAGGACCTCTCTGGAAACACCATATATTTT. Translation: CASSPEDLSGNTIYF.

This clone was recorded once. V usage is TRBV2 and J usage is TRBJ2-2, with 8 positions matching TRBD2. CDR3 size: 19 residues. Germline V gene sequence: CDR1 SNHLY, CDR2 FYNNEI. V lost 9 bases to trimming and J lost 3 bases; unmatched junction nucleotides: 21. This CDR3 is CARAGSAGESVADTGELFF. The CDR3 nucleotides are TGTGCCAGGGCCGGATCAGCGGGAGAGTCAGTAGCGGACACCGGGGAGCTGTTTTTT.

V is TRBV4-1 and J is TRBJ2-6; D is unclear. V lost 4 bases to trimming and J lost 1 base, with 17 bases between them. This CDR3 contains 18 residues. From germline, CDR1 is MGHRA and CDR2 YSYEKL. CDR3 in DNA: TGCGCCAGCAGCCTCTACAGCACAAGCCTTTCTGGGGCCAACGTCCTGACTTTC. Translation gives CASSLYSTSLSGANVLTF.

This sequence joins TRBV19 and TRBJ1-5; TRBD1 aligns across 7 bases. Germline CDR1 reads LNHDA; CDR2 reads SQIVND (reference sequence). CDR3 length: 12 amino acids. CDR3 nucleotides: TGTCGGTTCGACAGGGTAATTCAGCCCCAGCATTTT. Protein product: CRFDRVIQPQHF.

V and J are TRBV5-4 and TRBJ1-1, with D tentatively TRBD1 (5 bases). Looked up from germline, CDR1 is SGHNT and CDR2 is YYREEE (reference sequence). This CDR3 region has 12 residues. The V end was cut by 4 bases, the J end by 4 bases, with 8 bases between. CDR3 sequence: CASSQGRTEAFF. The DNA for the CDR3 is TGTGCCAGCAGCCAGGGCCGCACTGAAGCTTTCTTT.

Turning to this clone: Other DNA sequences from this sample encode an identical CDR3 as well. The rearrangement joins TRBV2 to TRBJ2-7; unclear D gene. The CDR3 spans 14 residues. Trimming cost V 1 base and J 0 bases, with 7 bases left between them. Per the germline V gene, CDR1 is SNHLY and CDR2 is FYNNEI. The CDR3, as DNA: TGTGCCAGCAGTGAAGTGCCCCGCTCCTACGAGCAGTACTTC. It yields the protein CASSEVPRSYEQYF.

The J gene is TRBJ2-7, the V gene TRBV4-3; D remains unclear. CDR1 is LGHNA and CDR2 is YSLEER in the germline V gene. This CDR3 is built from 13 residues. V was clipped by 2 bases and J by 2 bases, with 7 bases between them. CDR3 loop: CASSQRSTYEQYF. The CDR3 DNA follows: TGCGCCAGCAGCCAACGGTCCACCTACGAGCAGTACTTC.

This chain uses TRBV5-1 with TRBJ1-4, with TRBD1 matching 8 bases. V lost 2 bases and J lost 6; bases outside the gene matches: 3. The CDR3 extends over 14 amino acids. Germline V gives CDR1 SGHRS, CDR2 YFSETQ. The DNA of the CDR3 is TGCGCCAGCAGCTTCAGGGGGCGGGATGAAAAACTGTTTTTT. Its protein product is CASSFRGRDEKLFF.

The rearrangement joins TRBV19 to TRBJ2-1, with D unclear. Trimming stripped 6 bases from V and 0 bases from J, with 9 bases between. The germline gives CDR1 LNHDA, CDR2 SQIVND (reference sequence). The CDR3 runs 14 residues. The CDR3 spells CASRATSSYNEQFF. CDR3 DNA sequence: TGTGCCAGTAGGGCAACCAGCTCCTACAATGAGCAGTTCTTC.

The genes are TRBV4-1 and TRBJ2-7; D not certain. CDR1 and CDR2 (germline): MGHRA, YSYEKL. This CDR3 comprises 12 residues. V dropped 3 bases and J dropped 6 bases, with 9 bases sitting between them. The CDR3 DNA reads as TGCGCCAGCAGCCATAGGGATGGCGAGCAGTACTTC. Residues: CASSHRDGEQYF.

This rearrangement joins TRBV11-3 to TRBJ2-1; the D is unclear. This CDR3 spans 13 amino acids. Trimming pared 2 bases from V and 7 bases from J, leaving 9 bases between. Per germline, CDR1 SGHNT and CDR2 YENEEA. In nucleotides, the CDR3 is TGTGCCAGCAGCTTACGGGCGAGGAATGAGCAGTTCTTC. Translated: CASSLRARNEQFF.

The rearrangement uses TRBV27 and TRBJ1-1; D possibly corresponds to TRBD1 (5 bases). V dropped 5 bases and J dropped 1 base, with 8 bases sitting between them. The CDR3 is made up of 13 amino acids. The V gene's germline CDR1 is MNHEY and CDR2 SMNVEV (reference sequence). CDR3 amino acids: CASSKGPNTEAFF. CDR3 DNA sequence: TGTGCCAGCAGTAAGGGGCCGAACACTGAAGCTTTCTTT.

This chain joins TRBV19 and TRBJ2-1, with 8 nucleotides matching TRBD2. V trimming: 5 bases; J trimming: 8 bases; junction bases outside the gene matches: 5. The CDR3 is 13 amino acids. Per germline, CDR1 LNHDA and CDR2 SQIVND (reference sequence). The CDR3 coding sequence is TGTGCCAGTAGTCTTTTGCGGGAGGATGAGCAGTTCTTC. Translation: CASSLLREDEQFF.

The rearrangement links TRBV11-2 to TRBJ1-2, with unresolved D. The CDR3 covers 13 residues. Trimming left V 5 bases short and J 7 bases short, with 14 bases between. Germline V CDR1 and CDR2: SGHAT, FQNNGV. The CDR3 DNA reads as TGTGCCAGCAGCCCCCCCAGCGCCTCTGGCTACACCTTC. Translated: CASSPPSASGYTF. The whole variable domain, filled in from reference TRBV11-2 and TRBJ1-2, reads EAGVAQSPRYKIIEKRQSVAFWCNPISGHATLYWYQQILGQGPKLLIQFQNNGVVDDSQLPKDRFSAERLKGVDSTLKIQPAKLEDSAVYLCASSPPSASGYTFGSGTRLTVV.

The gene calls are TRBV28 and TRBJ2-1, with TRBD2 identical over 8 bases. V trimming: 6 bases; J trimming: 5 bases; junction bases outside the gene matches: 9. Looked up from germline, CDR1 is MDHEN and CDR2 is SYDVKM. This CDR3 spans 15 amino acids. The CDR3 region is CASRLSGRKNNEQFF. CDR3 bases: TGTGCCAGCAGGCTAAGCGGGAGAAAGAACAATGAGCAGTTCTTC.

The sample holds one count of this clone. The chain couples TRBV6-8 to TRBJ1-5; tentatively, D is TRBD1 (5 bases). There are 17 residues in the CDR3. The V end was cut by 6 bases, the J end by 5 bases, with 23 bases between. Germline loops: CDR1 MNHGY, CDR2 SAAAGT. CDR3 sequence: CASSAGDPRGMYQPQHF. CDR3 nucleotides: TGTGCCAGCAGCGCCGGGGACCCCCGAGGGATGTATCAGCCCCAGCATTTT.

The V gene is TRBV30, the J gene TRBJ2-1, with D possibly TRBD2 on 5 matching bases. The V end was cut by 4 bases, the J end by 10 bases, with 17 bases between. Germline CDR1 is GTSNPN and CDR2 is SVGIG (reference sequence). The CDR3 runs to 13 residues. CDR3 DNA sequence: TGTGCCTGGACCTACAGCGGAGCTGGGGAGCAGTTCTTC. It is translated as CAWTYSGAGEQFF.

The rearrangement joins TRBV6-1 to TRBJ1-5; D might be TRBD1 (5 bases). From germline, CDR1 is MNHNS and CDR2 SASEGT. CDR3 length: 14 residues. The germline V and J ends were trimmed by 2 bases and 8 bases, with 13 bases remaining between them. The CDR3 region is CASSESSREEPQHF. Here the CDR3 DNA reads TGTGCCAGCAGTGAATCTAGCAGGGAGGAGCCCCAGCATTTT.

This clone was recorded only once. Other DNA sequences of this sample code for an identical CDR3. J is TRBJ2-1 and V is TRBV4-3, with D possibly TRBD2 on 6 matching bases. The germline V gene encodes CDR1 LGHNA and CDR2 YSLEER. V was shortened by 0 bases and J by 0 bases, with 6 bases between the two germline ends. The CDR3 has 15 residues. The DNA of the CDR3 is TGCGCCAGCAGCCAAGACGGGGGCTCCTACAATGAGCAGTTCTTC. Translating gives CASSQDGGSYNEQFF.

The chain carries TRBV29-1 and TRBJ2-1; TRBD2 matches 8 bases. The CDR3 has 17 amino acids. Trimming at V came to 7 bases and at J to 0 bases, leaving 14 bases not matched to a gene. Germline V gene data show CDR1 as SQVTM and CDR2 as ANQGSEA. The chain's CDR3 is CSARGSGTARSYNEQFF. DNA for the CDR3: TGCAGCGCCCGGGGTAGCGGGACTGCCCGCTCCTACAATGAGCAGTTCTTC.

J is TRBJ2-5 and V is TRBV7-6; 7 bases agree with TRBD1. Germline values: CDR1 SGHVS, CDR2 FNYEAQ. The CDR3 has 13 residues. V lost 5 bases to trimming and J lost 3 bases; unmatched junction nucleotides: 3. For the CDR3, the DNA is TGTGCCAGCAGCCGAGACAGGGAAGAGACCCAGTACTTC. Translated: CASSRDREETQYF.

This rearrangement joins TRBV7-3 to TRBJ2-1; 10 bases agree with TRBD1. V dropped 5 bases and J dropped 3; count of bases not matched to a gene: 4. The CDR3 is 15 residues long. The germline V gene encodes CDR1 SGHTA and CDR2 FQGTGA. CDR3 region: CASSLGQGVYNEQFF. DNA for the CDR3: TGTGCCAGCAGCCTTGGACAGGGGGTCTACAATGAGCAGTTCTTC.

The CDR3 DNA reads TGTGCCAGTAGTATTGGGCCGGGAAATGCCTACAATGAGCAGTTCTTC. It is translated as CASSIGPGNAYNEQFF. The chain employs TRBV19 and TRBJ2-1; TRBD2 might be the D (5 bases). Trimming stripped 3 bases from V and 2 bases from J, with 14 bases between. In germline, CDR1 is LNHDA, CDR2 SQIVND (reference sequence). This CDR3 region has 16 residues.

The chain combines TRBV7-2 with TRBJ2-4, with D uncertain. This CDR3 spans 14 amino acids. CDR1 and CDR2 (germline): SGHTA, FQGNSA. V was trimmed by 2 bases and J by 11 bases, leaving 16 bases between them. In DNA, the CDR3 is TGTGCCAGCAGCTTACGAGACACCTTATCGTTTCAGTACTTC. The encoded protein is CASSLRDTLSFQYF.

V and J are TRBV7-9 and TRBJ2-7, with D perhaps assigned TRBD1 or TRBD2 (5 bases each). The CDR3 consists of 13 residues. Looked up from germline, CDR1 is SEHNR and CDR2 is FQNEAQ (reference sequence). The V end was cut by 5 bases, the J end by 3 bases, with 11 bases between. The CDR3 region is CASSGSGRYEQYF. The CDR3 bases are TGTGCCAGCAGCGGGTCGGGGCGCTACGAGCAGTACTTC.

The chain is built from TRBV28 and TRBJ2-7, with 8 bases matching TRBD2. Germline-derived CDR1 and CDR2 are MDHEN and SYDVKM. The CDR3 runs to 13 residues. The trim removed 7 bases at V and 3 bases at J, leaving 5 bases unmatched. CDR3 in amino acids: CASTITSGYEQYF. The DNA of the CDR3 is TGTGCCAGCACCATAACTAGCGGCTACGAGCAGTACTTC. The full variable domain, completed using reference TRBV28 and TRBJ2-7, is DVKVTQSSRYLVKRTGEKVFLECVQDMDHENMFWYRQDPGLGLRLIYFSYDVKMKEKGDIPEGYSVSREKKERFSLILESASTNQTSMYLCASTITSGYEQYFGPGTRLTVT.